These T cell receptor beta chains were read from a single sample in a study of shared clonotypes between healthy human individuals. This table comes from immunoSEQ multiplex PCR, and its TCRdb copy is limited to in-frame clones, with some not included. The repertoire consists of around 1 million clones, with around three quarters occurring once and the leading ten covering nearly 1.5%. The source material was memory CD4+ T cells sorted from blood. The receptor source for this set is a young man in good health. The CDR3 runs from the conserved cysteine through the conserved F or W. The D gene is left open where the match is weak. Size values are once, few and many counts, or a class for expanded clones, and some rows have none.

.,.,TRBJ2-3,TRBV7-2,TGTGCCAGCAGCTTACAGGCGGGCACAGATACGCAGTATTTT,CASSLQAGTDTQYF
TRBD1,.,TRBJ1-2,TRBV5-6,TGTGCCAGCAGCACGGGACAGGATAACTATGGCTACACCTTC,CASSTGQDNYGYTF
TRBD1,few,TRBJ2-1,TRBV10-3,TGTGCCAGCGTCCCGGGACAGGGCAATGAGCAGTTCTTC,CASVPGQGNEQFF
TRBD1,.,TRBJ1-6,TRBV7-9,TGTGCCAGCAGCTTATATCAGGGGGCCCTCCACTTT,CASSLYQGALHF
.,.,TRBJ1-2,TRBV6-5,TGTGCCAGCAGTTACTCCGGGACCGCCGTTCATGGCTACACCTTC,CASSYSGTAVHGYTF
.,.,TRBJ2-5,TRBV6-1,TGTGCCAGCAGTTCCAGGGGCAGAGAGACCCAGTACTTC,CASSSRGRETQYF
TRBD2,.,TRBJ2-5,TRBV10-3,TGTGCCATCAGTCAGGGACTAGAAGAGACCCAGTACTTC,CAISQGLEETQYF
.,.,TRBJ1-2,TRBV20-1,TGCAGTGCACGACTCGAGCGGGACTACACCTTC,CSARLERDYTF
.,.,TRBJ2-3,TRBV7-2,TGTGCGGGGGGGGCCCGGGGCACAGATACGCAGTATTTT,CAGGARGTDTQYF
.,.,TRBJ2-2,TRBV30,TGTGCCTGGATGTCAGGGATGAACACCGGGGAGCTGTTTTTT,CAWMSGMNTGELFF
TRBD1,few,TRBJ1-1,TRBV10-3,TGTGCCATCAGTGAGGGACAGGGGGTTTCTGAAGCTTTCTTT,CAISEGQGVSEAFF
.,.,TRBJ2-1,TRBV7-2,TGTGCCAGCAGCTTATATGATTCCTACAATGAGCAGTTCTTC,CASSLYDSYNEQFF
.,.,TRBJ2-5,TRBV10-3,TGTGCCATCAGGAACAGGGCCATGGAGACCCAGTACTTC,CAIRNRAMETQYF